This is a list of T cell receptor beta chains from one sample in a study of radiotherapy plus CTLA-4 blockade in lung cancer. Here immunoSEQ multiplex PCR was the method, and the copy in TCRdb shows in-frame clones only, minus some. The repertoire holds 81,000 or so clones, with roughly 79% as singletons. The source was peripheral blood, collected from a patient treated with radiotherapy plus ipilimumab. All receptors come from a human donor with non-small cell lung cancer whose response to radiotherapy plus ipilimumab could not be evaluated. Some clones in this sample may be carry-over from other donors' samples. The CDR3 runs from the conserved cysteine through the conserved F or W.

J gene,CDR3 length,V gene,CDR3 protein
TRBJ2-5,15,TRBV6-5,CASSWGLAGGETQYF
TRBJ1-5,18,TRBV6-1,CASIEGRGFFYSNQPQHF
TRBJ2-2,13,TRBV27,CASRYGNTGELFF
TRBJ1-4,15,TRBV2,CASSLPGQRNEKLFF
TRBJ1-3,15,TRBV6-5,CASRPTGSSGNTIYF
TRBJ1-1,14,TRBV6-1,CASRGPGGNTEAFF
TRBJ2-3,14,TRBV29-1,CSAPKGQGTDTQYF
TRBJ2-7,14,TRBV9,CASSTGLAPYEQYF
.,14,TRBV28,CASSLGGVSYEQYF
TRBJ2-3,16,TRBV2,CASSPGLAGGTDTQYF
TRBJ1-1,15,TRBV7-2,CASSLARGWSTEAFF
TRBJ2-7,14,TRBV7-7,CASSLNTGAGEQYF
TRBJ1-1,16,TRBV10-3,CAISEWGGTVNTEAFF
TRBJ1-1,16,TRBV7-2,CASSLVGRAPNTEAFF
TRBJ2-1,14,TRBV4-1,CASSQDVGQIEQFF
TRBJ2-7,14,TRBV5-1,CASSLESGVREQYF
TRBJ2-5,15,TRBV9,CASSVQGRAQETQYF
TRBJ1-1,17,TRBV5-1,CASSLGTGGRLNTEAFF
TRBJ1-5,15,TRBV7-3,CASKLPGESGQPQHF
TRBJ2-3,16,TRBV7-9,CASSLGGAGTFDTQYF
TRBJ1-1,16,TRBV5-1,CASSPTPGRGGTEAFF
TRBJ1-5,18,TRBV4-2,CASSHDSERTLGGQPQHF
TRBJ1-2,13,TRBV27,CASSLRDSRLPTF
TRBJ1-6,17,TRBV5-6,CASSLGGESSYNSPLHF
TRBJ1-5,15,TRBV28,CASSYRGRSNQPQHF
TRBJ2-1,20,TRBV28,CASSFPLGLDTRSSYNEQFF
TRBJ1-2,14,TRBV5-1,CASSLATEDYGYTF
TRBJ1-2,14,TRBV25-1,CASSEGQGAWGYTF
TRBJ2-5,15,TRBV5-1,CASSKRGGSQETQYF
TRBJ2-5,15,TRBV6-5,CASKRTGTNQETQYF
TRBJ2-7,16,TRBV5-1,CASSLNRGLESYEQYF